The 25 T cell receptor beta chains presented below share a single source sample, sequenced in a study of T cell responses to AZD1222 COVID-19 vaccine. Libraries were prepared by immunoSEQ multiplex PCR; TCRdb keeps only in-frame clonotypes and omits some of them. The table lists roughly 70,000 clones, 80% of them singletons. Sequenced here: peripheral blood, sampled 28 days after the second AZD1222 dose. The receptors were gathered from an adult who received the AZD1222 COVID-19 vaccine.

J is TRBJ1-5 and V is TRBV19, with D possibly TRBD1 on 5 matching bases. Trimming removed 2 bases at V and 6 bases at J, with 14 bases between. This CDR3 spans 15 amino acids. Germline V lookup: CDR1 LNHDA, CDR2 SQIVND (reference sequence). The CDR3: CASSISQGDSQPQHF. In DNA form, the CDR3 reads TGTGCCAGTAGTATAAGCCAGGGCGATAGTCAGCCCCAGCATTTT.

The J gene is TRBJ1-1, the V gene TRBV9; no reliable D call. The CDR3 has 13 amino acids. The V end lost 0 bases, the J end lost 1 base, and 4 bases lay between the germline ends. Germline CDR1 reads SGDLS; CDR2 reads YYNGEE. The CDR3 spells CASSVEQNTEAFF. CDR3 bases: TGTGCCAGCAGCGTAGAGCAGAACACTGAAGCTTTCTTT.

The chain has TRBV5-1 and TRBJ2-2, with 10 bases matching TRBD1. This CDR3 region has 15 residues. The V gene end was trimmed by 3 bases and the J gene end by 4 bases; junction bases not matched to a gene: 3. Germline CDR1 and CDR2: SGHRS and YFSETQ. CDR3: CASSSRTGGTGELFF. In DNA form, the CDR3 reads TGCGCCAGCAGCTCACGGACAGGGGGCACCGGGGAGCTGTTTTTT.

V is TRBV9 and J is TRBJ1-3; tentatively, D is TRBD1 (5 bases). The CDR3 runs 15 residues. Germline CDR1 SGDLS, CDR2 YYNGEE. V lost 1 base, J lost 1 base, and 9 bases lay in between. CDR3 sequence (DNA): TGTGCCAGCAGCGTAATGAGGGGATCTGGAAACACCATATATTTT. This translates into CASSVMRGSGNTIYF.

CDR3 region: CASSQLRPTQFF. CDR3 DNA: TGTGCCAGCAGCCAGCTACGGCCTACGCAGTTCTTC. This sequence joins TRBV6-2 or TRBV6-3 and TRBJ2-1; D remains unclear. The CDR3 is 12 amino acids. V lost 6 bases, J lost 12 bases, and 15 bases lay in between. In germline, CDR1 is MNHEY, CDR2 SVGEGT.

This chain connects TRBV2 to TRBJ2-1; the D gene is possibly TRBD2 (5 bases). The germline CDR1 and CDR2 sequences are SNHLY and FYNNEI. This CDR3 is built from 12 residues. Trimming left V 4 bases short and J 9 bases short, with 10 bases between. CDR3 loop: CASSAIASEQFF. The CDR3 nucleotides are TGTGCCAGCAGTGCGATAGCGAGTGAGCAGTTCTTC.

The chain combines TRBV4-2 with TRBJ1-5; 10 nucleotides line up with TRBD1. J lost 5 bases, V lost 0 bases, and 25 bases had no gene match. Germline V lookup: CDR1 LGHNA, CDR2 YNFKEQ. This CDR3 contains 23 residues. CDR3: CASSQEGEVTRDRGFWGYQPQHF. As DNA, the CDR3 is TGTGCCAGCAGCCAAGAAGGTGAAGTTACTAGGGACAGGGGATTTTGGGGTTATCAGCCCCAGCATTTT.

The rearrangement uses TRBV6-5 and TRBJ2-3; D could derive from TRBD1 or TRBD2 (5 bases each). The CDR3 is made up of 14 amino acids. V shed 6 bases and J shed 1 base, with 11 bases lying between them. Germline V gene lookup returns CDR1 MNHEY and CDR2 SVGAGI. For the CDR3, the DNA is TGTGCCAGCAGGTGGGGGAGTGGCACAGATACGCAGTATTTT. This sequence encodes CASRWGSGTDTQYF.

This clone came up a few times. The gene calls are TRBV10-3 and TRBJ1-4; 8 nucleotides agree with TRBD1. Germline V gene sequence: CDR1 ENHRY, CDR2 SYGVKD. CDR3 length equals 15 residues. Trimming at V came to 6 bases and at J to 3 bases, leaving 6 bases not matched to a gene. This CDR3 is CAIRAGGLANEKLFF. The CDR3 DNA reads TGTGCCATCAGGGCAGGGGGCTTGGCTAATGAAAAACTGTTTTTT.

V usage is TRBV10-3 and J usage is TRBJ2-7; 8 bases are a match to TRBD1. The V segment lost 6 bases and the J segment 5 bases; nucleotides outside the gene matches: 9. CDR1 ENHRY and CDR2 SYGVKD come from the germline V gene. The CDR3 consists of 14 residues. The CDR3 DNA reads TGTGCCATCAGCCAGGACAGGGTGCTTAACGAGCAGTACTTC. Translation gives CAISQDRVLNEQYF.

The V gene is TRBV10-2, the J gene TRBJ2-3; D is uncertain. Germline loops: CDR1 WSHSY, CDR2 SAAADI. This CDR3 is built from 14 residues. V shed 2 bases and J shed 0 bases, with 6 bases lying between them. The CDR3 spells CASSEDLSTDTQYF. The CDR3, as DNA: TGCGCCAGCAGTGAGGACTTAAGCACAGATACGCAGTATTTT.

This clone turned up a few times. The V gene is TRBV2, the J gene TRBJ1-6, with D perhaps matching TRBD1 (5 bases). The CDR3 extends over 14 amino acids. CDR1 and CDR2 (germline): SNHLY, FYNNEI. The germline V and J ends were trimmed by 10 bases and 6 bases, with 16 bases remaining between them. The CDR3 DNA sequence: TGTGCCACCTACCCCCGGGGACGTAATTCACCCCTCCACTTT. Its translation: CATYPRGRNSPLHF. Complete variable domain (other parts from reference TRBV2 and TRBJ1-6): EPEVTQTPSHQVTQMGQEVILRCVPISNHLYFYWYRQILGQKVEFLVSFYNNEISEKSEIFDDQFSVERPDGSNFTLKIRSTKLEDSAMYFCATYPRGRNSPLHFGNGTRLTVT.

This rearrangement joins TRBV6-1 to TRBJ1-6; weak D call: TRBD1 (5 bases). The CDR3 sequence is 16 residues long. Trimming took 5 bases from V and 0 from J, leaving 11 bases between them. In germline, CDR1 is MNHNS, CDR2 SASEGT. DNA for the CDR3: TGTGCCAGCAGTAAAGGACACAGCTCCTATAATTCACCCCTCCACTTT. This translates into CASSKGHSSYNSPLHF.

As DNA, the CDR3 is TGTGCCAGTAAGTGGTCAGACACCGGGGAGCTGTTTTTT. Its protein product is CASKWSDTGELFF. The chain couples TRBV19 to TRBJ2-2; D remains ambiguous. Germline-derived CDR1 and CDR2 are LNHDA and SQIVND (reference sequence). V was pared by 7 bases and J by 3 bases, with 9 bases between. CDR3 size: 13 residues.

The chain recombines TRBV28 with TRBJ1-5, with D perhaps matching TRBD1 (5 bases). The germline V and J ends were trimmed by 4 bases and 3 bases, with 10 bases remaining between them. This CDR3 is built from 14 residues. The germline V gene has CDR1 MDHEN and CDR2 SYDVKM. CDR3 residues: CASSSRVSNQPQHF. The CDR3 DNA is TGTGCCAGCAGTTCCAGGGTATCCAATCAGCCCCAGCATTTT.

This clone was counted only a few times. V is TRBV11-2 and J is TRBJ1-1; D perhaps matches TRBD1 (5 bases). Germline V CDR1 and CDR2: SGHAT, FQNNGV. V dropped 7 bases and J dropped 0 bases, with 21 bases sitting between them. The CDR3 length is 17 residues. Written as DNA, the CDR3 is TGTGCCAGCACGCAATTGGGGGTGGCAGGGATGAACACTGAAGCTTTCTTT. This translates into CASTQLGVAGMNTEAFF.

V usage is TRBV18 and J usage is TRBJ1-2; D call uncertain. Germline V gene data show CDR1 as KGHSH and CDR2 as LQKENI. Deletions cut 0 bases from V and 8 bases from J, with 13 bases between. This CDR3 is 14 amino acids long. In DNA, the CDR3 is TGTGCCAGCTCACCACCCGTTGGCACCCGGGGCTACACCTTC. Translating gives CASSPPVGTRGYTF.

The chain joins TRBV7-2 to TRBJ2-7; D gene ambiguous. The CDR3 totals 15 residues. Trimming took off 1 base at V and 2 bases at J, with 12 bases between the two ends. Germline V gene sequence: CDR1 SGHTA, CDR2 FQGNSA. CDR3 sequence: CASSLDLLSTYEQYF. The DNA of the CDR3 is TGTGCCAGCAGCTTAGACTTACTAAGTACCTACGAGCAGTACTTC.

This chain joins TRBV6-6 and TRBJ2-7; D tentatively reads TRBD1 or TRBD2 (5 bases each). Trimming removed 2 bases at V and 5 bases at J, with 13 bases between. The CDR3 totals 14 residues. The germline V gene has CDR1 MNHNY and CDR2 SVGAGI (reference sequence). CDR3 in amino acids: CASSYRGPRDEQYF. CDR3 DNA: TGTGCCAGCAGTTACCGGGGCCCCCGGGACGAGCAGTACTTC.

This clone was seen a handful of times. The V gene is TRBV18, the J gene TRBJ2-3, with TRBD2 as a possible D gene (5 bases). The CDR3 runs to 15 residues. The V gene's germline CDR1 is KGHSH and CDR2 LQKENI. The V end was cut by 5 bases, the J end by 3 bases, with 15 bases between. CDR3 region: CASSGRSIGTDTQYF. As DNA, the CDR3 is TGTGCCAGCTCAGGGAGATCAATTGGAACAGATACGCAGTATTTT. The full variable domain, with the rest looked up from reference TRBV18 and TRBJ2-3, is NAGVMQNPRHLVRRRGQEARLRCSPMKGHSHVYWYRQLPEEGLKFMVYLQKENIIDESGMPKERFSAEFPKEGPSILRIQQVVRGDSAAYFCASSGRSIGTDTQYFGPGTRLTVL.

CDR3 sequence (DNA): TGCGCCAGCAGCCCATCGACAGGGAGGTGGTACGAGCAGTACTTC. Its protein is CASSPSTGRWYEQYF. V usage is TRBV5-1 and J usage is TRBJ2-7; D is possibly TRBD1 (7 bases). The V end was cut by 4 bases, the J end by 4 bases, with 18 bases between. Germline assignment: CDR1 SGHRS and CDR2 YFSETQ. This CDR3 has 15 amino acids. Variable domain in full (rest from reference TRBV5-1 and TRBJ2-7): KAGVTQTPRYLIKTRGQQVTLSCSPISGHRSVSWYQQTPGQGLQFLFEYFSETQRNKGNFPGRFSGRQFSNSRSEMNVSTLELGDSALYLCASSPSTGRWYEQYFGPGTRLTVT.

This clone was counted between two and nine times. The V call is TRBV16, the J call TRBJ1-3, with 7 bases that match TRBD1. With V trimmed by 5 bases and J by 2 bases, 3 bases remained unmatched. The germline CDR1 and CDR2 sequences are KGHSY and FQNENV. CDR3 length: 14 residues. This CDR3 is CASSLQGTGNTIYF. The CDR3 nucleotides read TGTGCCAGCAGCTTACAGGGGACTGGAAACACCATATATTTT.

This chain joins TRBV9 and TRBJ2-2; D gene uncertain. Per germline, CDR1 SGDLS and CDR2 YYNGEE. Trimming shortened V by 0 bases and J by 2 bases, and 8 bases separated the two germline ends. The CDR3 has 15 amino acids. DNA for the CDR3: TGTGCCAGCAGCGTAGGTCAGTCTAACACCGGGGAGCTGTTTTTT. As protein: CASSVGQSNTGELFF.

CDR3 amino acids: CASSHPPGRGASSSDTQYF. CDR3 DNA sequence: TGCGCCAGCAGCCATCCCCCTGGCAGGGGGGCGTCTTCATCAGATACGCAGTATTTT. The chain couples TRBV4-1 to TRBJ2-3; weak D call: TRBD1 (7 bases). The V end was cut by 3 bases, the J end by 4 bases, with 26 bases between. Germline values: CDR1 MGHRA, CDR2 YSYEKL. The CDR3 spans 19 residues.

The chain joins TRBV7-8 to TRBJ1-6; 9 nucleotides line up with TRBD1. CDR3 length: 19 residues. Germline CDR1 reads SGHVS; CDR2 reads FQNEAQ. V dropped 0 bases and J dropped 7; count of bases not matched to a gene: 13. The CDR3 region is CASSLAPGRGDRVNSPLHF. CDR3 nucleotides: TGTGCCAGCAGCTTAGCGCCCGGGAGGGGGGACAGGGTGAATTCACCCCTCCACTTT.